The 11 T cell receptor beta chains below were found in one sample sequenced in a study of T cells after yellow fever vaccination (dated by TCRdb to between 2019 and 2020). The treatment or condition label, read with the paper, signifies: live attenuated yellow fever vaccine strain. The method behind the library was 5' RACE. This sample was sequenced with an Illumina HiSeq 2500. TCRdb trimmed public reads at Q25 via fastp, called clones via MiXCR and kept in-frame beta chains. Each record represents a unique CDR3 protein, reported with the most common genes and DNA among its rows. The sample includes approximately 550,000 distinct CDR3 sequences, with about 19% observed a single time. The ten largest clones take up 14% of the sample. The source material was PBMCs, sampled 15 days after the yellow fever booster vaccination. The source of these receptors is a man in his thirties or forties who received the YFV17D yellow fever vaccine.

This clonotype was detected only a few times. This chain links TRBV20-1 with TRBJ1-4, with D uncertain. V lost 2 bases to trimming and J lost 8 bases, with 15 bases between them. CDR3 size: 14 residues. Germline assignment: CDR1 DFQATT and CDR2 SNEGSKA (reference sequence). DNA for the CDR3: TGCAGTGCTAGACCTCACACTGGACGGGAAAAACTGTTTTTT. This sequence encodes CSARPHTGREKLFF.

The V gene is TRBV15, the J gene TRBJ2-2; 7 bases agree with TRBD2. The CDR3 runs 17 residues. Germline V gene data show CDR1 as LNHNV and CDR2 as YYDKDF (reference sequence). V shed 5 bases and J 1 base; nucleotides not matched to a gene: 10. DNA for the CDR3: TGTGCCACCAGCGGGGGATCTCTAGCGGAGAACACCGGGGAGCTGTTTTTT. Amino acid sequence: CATSGGSLAENTGELFF.

The J gene is TRBJ2-7, the V gene TRBV12-3 or TRBV12-4; TRBD2 agrees at 11 bases. There are 15 residues in the CDR3. V dropped 5 bases and J dropped 7; count of bases not matched to a gene: 10. As DNA, the CDR3 is TGTGCCAGCAGTAAACTAGCGGGAGTAATGGGGGAGCAGTACTTC. Protein product: CASSKLAGVMGEQYF.

V is TRBV10-3 and J is TRBJ2-7; possibly TRBD2 for D (5 bases). With 8 bases removed from V and 4 bases from J, the gap between germline ends came to 18 bases. The length of the CDR3 is 14 residues. Per germline, CDR1 ENHRY and CDR2 SYGVKD. The CDR3 bases are TGTGCCATCCATCCCGGGGTGACCCCATACGAGCAGTACTTC. Its protein is CAIHPGVTPYEQYF.

This clonotype showed up just a few times. The J gene is TRBJ2-7, the V gene TRBV20-1, with 8 bases matching TRBD1. Germline-derived CDR1 and CDR2 are DFQATT and SNEGSKA (reference sequence). The CDR3 extends over 13 amino acids. V shed 5 bases, J shed 0 bases, and the junction held 3 bases outside the gene matches. CDR3 in amino acids: CSARTGFSYEQYF. CDR3 coding DNA: TGCAGTGCTCGGACAGGGTTCTCCTACGAGCAGTACTTC.

The chain uses TRBV7-2 and TRBJ2-1; TRBD2 might be the D (5 bases). Trimming stripped 6 bases from V and 6 bases from J, with 12 bases between. This CDR3 contains 13 residues. The germline V gene encodes CDR1 SGHTA and CDR2 FQGNSA. In nucleotides, the CDR3 is TGTGCCAGCAGTACGGCGAGGGCCAATGAGCAGTTCTTC. Translating gives CASSTARANEQFF.

The chain employs TRBV28 and TRBJ2-2, with D perhaps matching TRBD1 (6 bases). V was shortened by 7 bases and J by 0 bases, with 9 bases between the two germline ends. The CDR3 has 14 residues. The germline V gene has CDR1 MDHEN and CDR2 SYDVKM. The CDR3 loop is CASNTGTNTGELFF. In DNA form, the CDR3 reads TGTGCCAGCAATACAGGGACGAACACCGGGGAGCTGTTTTTT.

This clonotype was picked up a small number of times. V gene TRBV19 combines with J gene TRBJ2-7; D is undetermined. Trimming pared 5 bases from V and 7 bases from J, leaving 15 bases between. CDR3 length: 13 residues. The germline V gene has CDR1 LNHDA and CDR2 SQIVND (reference sequence). The CDR3 protein is CASSLRASGEQYF. The CDR3 DNA follows: TGTGCCAGTAGTCTCCGGGCTTCGGGTGAGCAGTACTTC.

This chain joins TRBV5-6 and TRBJ2-7; perhaps D is TRBD1 or TRBD2 (5 bases each). The CDR3 runs to 15 residues. Germline assignment: CDR1 SGHDT and CDR2 YYEEEE. Trimming removed 0 bases from V and 4 bases from J, with 14 bases in between. DNA for the CDR3: TGTGCCAGCAGCTTGGGGGTCCGGGGCCGGTACGAGCAGTACTTC. Encoded protein: CASSLGVRGRYEQYF.

This clonotype was seen many times. V usage is TRBV20-1 and J usage is TRBJ1-2; maybe TRBD1 (5 bases). Trimming took 6 bases from V and 6 from J, leaving 11 bases between them. The CDR3 spans 11 residues. CDR1 and CDR2 (germline): DFQATT, SNEGSKA (reference sequence). The CDR3 DNA follows: TGCAGTGCCCTTTGGGGGGATGGCTACACCTTC. It specifies CSALWGDGYTF.

The chain couples TRBV5-6 to TRBJ2-1, with D maybe TRBD2 (6 bases). V was trimmed by 2 bases and J by 9 bases, leaving 18 bases between them. CDR1 is SGHDT, CDR2 YYEEEE, per germline. This CDR3 has 15 residues. The CDR3 sequence: CASSFGGSAFGEQFF. The CDR3 nucleotides are TGTGCCAGCAGCTTTGGAGGGAGCGCATTTGGTGAGCAGTTCTTC.